A selection of T cell receptor beta chains follows, all from one sample in a study of OX40 agonist ivuxolimab in advanced cancers. The assay was immunoSEQ multiplex PCR, and TCRdb's table has in-frame clones only and misses some. The data contain more than 55,000 clones, 86% of them singletons. Specimen: CD4+ or CD8+ T cells sorted from blood, collected in a trial of the OX40 agonist ivuxolimab. The receptors were sampled from an adult with an advanced solid tumor such as melanoma, head and neck, liver or kidney cancer. Each CDR3 is given with its conserved first and last residue. The D gene is left open where the match is weak. Size is stated for part of the rows, as once, few or many counts, or as a class when the clone is expanded.

V: TRBV30; size: .; J: TRBJ2-1; D: .; DNA: TGTGCCTGGAGTCCCTCTCGAACGGGGGTTATTAATGAGCAGTTCTTC; CDR3: CAWSPSRTGVINEQFF
V: TRBV15; size: once; J: TRBJ2-7; D: .; DNA: TGTGCCACCAGCAGAGGAAGAGCAGGTTACGAGCAGTACTTC; CDR3: CATSRGRAGYEQYF
V: TRBV19; size: medium-sized; J: TRBJ1-6; D: .; DNA: TGTGCCAGTAGTATTCGCGGGTTTAATTCACCCCTCCACTTT; CDR3: CASSIRGFNSPLHF
V: TRBV6-5; size: .; J: TRBJ1-6; D: .; DNA: TGTGCCAGCAGCCGATCCCCCCTGACGGTCTCACCCCTCCACTTT; CDR3: CASSRSPLTVSPLHF
V: TRBV29-1; size: once; J: TRBJ2-7; D: .; DNA: TGCAGCGTTGTCAATTCCTACGAGCAGTACTTC; CDR3: CSVVNSYEQYF
V: TRBV5-1; size: .; J: TRBJ1-6; D: .; DNA: TGCGCCAGCAGCTTGGAAGGGAGTAGTAATTCACCCCTCCACTTT; CDR3: CASSLEGSSNSPLHF
V: TRBV5-6; size: .; J: TRBJ1-6; D: .; DNA: TGTGCCAGCAGCTTTGGTGCGGGGCAGGGGAATTCACCCCTCCACTTT; CDR3: CASSFGAGQGNSPLHF
V: TRBV4-3; size: once; J: TRBJ1-2; D: .; DNA: TGCGCCAGCAGCCAAGGAATCCACGGGGCCGGGGGCTACACCTTC; CDR3: CASSQGIHGAGGYTF
V: TRBV11-3; size: .; J: TRBJ2-5; D: TRBD1; DNA: TGTGCCAGCAGCCAACAAGGGACAGGGGAGGAGACCCAGTACTTC; CDR3: CASSQQGTGEETQYF
V: TRBV18; size: .; J: TRBJ1-3; D: TRBD1; DNA: TGTGCCAGCTCACCCGACAGGGTTGGAAACACCATATATTTT; CDR3: CASSPDRVGNTIYF
V: TRBV7-3; size: once; J: TRBJ2-7; D: .; DNA: TGTGCCAGCAGCCGCCGTGGGGACGAGCAGTACTTC; CDR3: CASSRRGDEQYF
V: TRBV11-2; size: .; J: TRBJ2-7; D: .; DNA: TGTGCCAGCAGCTTACTAGGGCAGAACAACGAGCAGTACTTC; CDR3: CASSLLGQNNEQYF
V: TRBV9; size: .; J: TRBJ1-4; D: .; DNA: TGTGCCAGCACCGCCGCGGGCAGGGCTAATGAAAAACTGTTTTTT; CDR3: CASTAAGRANEKLFF
V: TRBV28; size: .; J: TRBJ2-7; D: .; DNA: TGTGCCAGCAGTTTATGGGACAAAACCTACGAGCAGTACTTC; CDR3: CASSLWDKTYEQYF
V: TRBV28; size: .; J: TRBJ2-5; D: TRBD2; DNA: TGTGCCAGCAGTTTTCTAGCGGGGGGACATGAGACCCAGTACTTC; CDR3: CASSFLAGGHETQYF
V: TRBV5-4; size: once; J: TRBJ2-3; D: .; DNA: TGTGCCAGCAGCGACGAGGGGGGGCCGGGCACAGATACGCAGTATTTT; CDR3: CASSDEGGPGTDTQYF
V: TRBV18; size: .; J: TRBJ1-1; D: .; DNA: TGTGCCAGCTCCCCAGGGATCACTGAAGCTTTCTTT; CDR3: CASSPGITEAFF
V: TRBV7-2; size: .; J: TRBJ2-1; D: TRBD2; DNA: TGTGCCAGCAGCTTACCCTCTATAAAGACTAGCGGGGGCAATGAGCAGTTCTTC; CDR3: CASSLPSIKTSGGNEQFF
V: TRBV6-5; size: .; J: TRBJ2-2; D: TRBD1; DNA: TGTGCCAGCAGAAGGGACAGGATGACCGGGGAGCTGTTTTTT; CDR3: CASRRDRMTGELFF
V: TRBV19; size: once; J: TRBJ2-2; D: TRBD2; DNA: TGTGCCAGTAATAGCGGGGTTGCTTTGTTGGGGGAGCTGTTTTTT; CDR3: CASNSGVALLGELFF
V: TRBV6-5; size: .; J: TRBJ1-3; D: .; DNA: TGTGCCAGCAGACCCCCCGTGGGAAACACCATATATTTT; CDR3: CASRPPVGNTIYF
V: TRBV28; size: .; J: TRBJ1-5; D: .; DNA: TGTGCCAGCAGTTTATGGCAAGAGGGTCAGCCCCAGCATTTT; CDR3: CASSLWQEGQPQHF
V: TRBV7-2; size: .; J: TRBJ2-1; D: .; DNA: TGTGCCAGCTCCCCTACTAGAGTGATTGAGCAGTTCTTC; CDR3: CASSPTRVIEQFF
V: TRBV6-6; size: .; J: TRBJ1-3; D: TRBD1; DNA: TGTGCCAGCAGTCAAGGACAGGGGGTAGACACCATATATTTT; CDR3: CASSQGQGVDTIYF
V: TRBV5-5; size: .; J: TRBJ2-1; D: .; DNA: TGTGCCAGCAGCTTGGAACGGGGGATTACGATCGATGAGCAGTTCTTC; CDR3: CASSLERGITIDEQFF
V: TRBV29-1; size: .; J: TRBJ1-1; D: .; DNA: TGCAGCGTTGACAGGGGTGGTTCTGAAGCTTTCTTT; CDR3: CSVDRGGSEAFF
V: TRBV7-9; size: .; J: TRBJ2-2; D: .; DNA: TGTGCCAGCAGCTTAGCGTCTTCCCGAAACACCGGGGAGCTGTTTTTT; CDR3: CASSLASSRNTGELFF
V: TRBV12-1; size: .; J: TRBJ2-2; D: .; DNA: TGTGCCAGCAGCCCCTTCTCCGGGGAGCTGTTTTTT; CDR3: CASSPFSGELFF
V: TRBV27; size: .; J: TRBJ1-3; D: TRBD1; DNA: TGTGCCAGCAGTTTAACCGGGACAGGGCCCGGAAACACCATATATTTT; CDR3: CASSLTGTGPGNTIYF
V: TRBV19; size: .; J: TRBJ1-2; D: TRBD1; DNA: TGTGCCAGTAGTATACAGGGGGCCTCTAACTATGGCTACACCTTC; CDR3: CASSIQGASNYGYTF
V: TRBV19; size: few; J: TRBJ1-3; D: .; DNA: TGTGCCAGTAGTCACAGGGATACTGGAAACACCATATATTTT; CDR3: CASSHRDTGNTIYF
V: TRBV5-4; size: .; J: TRBJ2-7; D: .; DNA: TGTGCCAGCAGCAATGGAGGACAGACCTCCTACGAGCAGTACTTC; CDR3: CASSNGGQTSYEQYF
V: TRBV2; size: .; J: TRBJ1-1; D: TRBD1; DNA: TGTGCCAGGCTCGCGACAGGGGGCACTGAAGCTTTCTTT; CDR3: CARLATGGTEAFF
V: TRBV2; size: .; J: TRBJ2-3; D: .; DNA: TGTGCCAGCAGTAAAAGCGTCGGGGGCTGGGATACGCAGTATTTT; CDR3: CASSKSVGGWDTQYF
V: TRBV30; size: .; J: TRBJ1-1; D: .; DNA: TGTGCCTCCCGGAGGAACACTGAAGCTTTCTTT; CDR3: CASRRNTEAFF
V: TRBV29-1; size: .; J: TRBJ1-1; D: TRBD1; DNA: TGCAGCGTTGTAAGCAGGGGGGGGGTTACTGAAGCTTTCTTT; CDR3: CSVVSRGGVTEAFF
V: TRBV7-3; size: .; J: TRBJ1-1; D: .; DNA: TGTGCCAGCAGCAGACAGGAGAACACTGAAGCTTTCTTT; CDR3: CASSRQENTEAFF
V: TRBV10-3; size: .; J: TRBJ1-2; D: TRBD1; DNA: TGTGCCATCAGTGCGTTATCCCGGACAGGGGAGCGATATGGCTACACCTTC; CDR3: CAISALSRTGERYGYTF
V: TRBV7-3; size: .; J: TRBJ2-1; D: .; DNA: TGTGCCAGCAGCTTAAGAACCGGGCGGACTCAACGCTACAATGAGCAGTTCTTC; CDR3: CASSLRTGRTQRYNEQFF
V: TRBV5-4; size: .; J: TRBJ1-1; D: .; DNA: TGTGCCAGCACCGAGACGGGGAACACTGAAGCTTTCTTT; CDR3: CASTETGNTEAFF
V: TRBV19; size: .; J: TRBJ1-5; D: .; DNA: TGTGCCACCCCGAGTGGGGGGTTGGGCGGCAATCAGCCCCAGCATTTT; CDR3: CATPSGGLGGNQPQHF
V: TRBV18; size: .; J: TRBJ1-2; D: TRBD1; DNA: TGTGCCAGCTCACCACGAGATCGGACAGGCTATGGCTACACCTTC; CDR3: CASSPRDRTGYGYTF
V: TRBV6-1; size: .; J: TRBJ1-5; D: .; DNA: TGTGCCAGCAGTGACCTCTGGGGGGGGGAGTCCCAGCCCCAGCATTTT; CDR3: CASSDLWGGESQPQHF
V: TRBV11-2; size: .; J: TRBJ2-1; D: TRBD1; DNA: TGTGCCAGCAGCTCCTTAGAAGGGACAGTCCGAGGCAATGAGCAGTTCTTC; CDR3: CASSSLEGTVRGNEQFF
V: TRBV7-2; size: .; J: TRBJ1-4; D: .; DNA: TGTGCCAGCAGCTTAATGGGGCGCGGGGATGAAAAACTGTTTTTT; CDR3: CASSLMGRGDEKLFF
V: TRBV30; size: .; J: TRBJ1-5; D: TRBD1; DNA: TGTGCCTGGAGTCCAGGGGGAGGTGACAATCAGCCCCAGCATTTT; CDR3: CAWSPGGGDNQPQHF
V: TRBV4-2; size: once; J: TRBJ1-6; D: TRBD1; DNA: TGTGCCAGCAGCCAAGGGGGACAGGGGGCCAATTCACCCCTCCACTTT; CDR3: CASSQGGQGANSPLHF
V: TRBV7-9; size: .; J: TRBJ1-1; D: .; DNA: TGTGCCAGCGGGCACCGTAGGGCAGGGACGAACACTGAAGCTTTCTTT; CDR3: CASGHRRAGTNTEAFF
V: TRBV18; size: .; J: TRBJ2-1; D: .; DNA: TGTGCCAGCTCACCGGGACTTAACAATGAGCAGTTCTTC; CDR3: CASSPGLNNEQFF